What follows are 8 T cell receptor beta chains derived from one specimen sequenced in a study of blood T cell repertoires in COVID-19. Some clones are missing from TCRdb's copy, which holds only in-frame ones; the method was immunoSEQ multiplex PCR. The profile shows about 160,000 clones, 70% to 90% of them singletons. The source material was peripheral blood. These receptor sequences come from a human donor in a cohort sampled during active COVID-19.

CDR3 sequence reads: CASSSLQRQETQYF. The DNA for the CDR3 is TGTGCCAGCAGTTCTCTGCAGCGACAAGAGACCCAGTACTTC. The rearrangement uses TRBV27 and TRBJ2-5, with unresolved D. CDR1 is MNHEY, CDR2 SMNVEV, per germline (reference sequence). Deletions cut 4 bases from V and 2 bases from J, with 11 bases between. The CDR3 contains 14 residues.

The V call is TRBV5-1, the J call TRBJ1-1, with D perhaps matching TRBD1 (6 bases). Trimming took off 5 bases at V and 1 base at J, with 12 bases between the two ends. CDR1 and CDR2 from the germline V gene are SGHRS and YFSETQ. The CDR3 has 14 residues. DNA for the CDR3: TGCGCCAGCAGTGGGGGCTTCGAGAACACTGAAGCTTTCTTT. Its protein is CASSGGFENTEAFF.

This clone was recorded a few times. The rearrangement joins TRBV4-3 to TRBJ2-2, with D unclear. There are 17 residues in the CDR3. The germline V gene encodes CDR1 LGHNA and CDR2 YSLEER. Deletions cut 0 bases from V and 1 base from J, with 12 bases between. The CDR3 DNA reads as TGCGCCAGCAGCCAAGAGGTCCTCAGCGTGAACACCGGGGAGCTGTTTTTT. Its protein is CASSQEVLSVNTGELFF.

This chain connects TRBV7-2 to TRBJ2-5, with TRBD2 identical over 10 bases. Trimming at V came to 3 bases and at J to 2 bases, leaving 3 bases not matched to a gene. This CDR3 comprises 15 residues. The germline gives CDR1 SGHTA, CDR2 FQGNSA. The CDR3 DNA is TGTGCCAGCAGCTTTAATAGCGGGGGGCAAGAGACCCAGTACTTC. Protein sequence: CASSFNSGGQETQYF. The entire variable domain, with the rest obtained from reference TRBV7-2 and TRBJ2-5, is as follows: GAGVSQSPSNKVTEKGKDVELRCDPISGHTALYWYRQSLGQGLEFLIYFQGNSAPDKSGLPSDRFSAERTGGSVSTLTIQRTQQEDSAVYLCASSFNSGGQETQYFGPGTRLLVL.

The chain recombines TRBV5-8 with TRBJ2-4, with D perhaps TRBD2 (5 bases). The CDR3 is 14 amino acids. Per germline, CDR1 SGHTS and CDR2 YDEGEE. V lost 4 bases to trimming and J lost 7 bases, with 15 bases between them. The CDR3 DNA reads TGTGCCAGCAGCCCCGGGCCTAGGAGGAACATTCAGTACTTC. This gives the protein CASSPGPRRNIQYF. Using reference TRBV5-8 and TRBJ2-4 for the parts outside the CDR3, the full variable domain is EAGVTQSPTHLIKTRGQQATLRCSPISGHTSVYWYQQALGLGLQFLLWYDEGEERNRGNFPPRFSGRQFPNYSSELNVNALELEDSALYLCASSPGPRRNIQYFGAGTRLSVL.

The gene calls are TRBV6-2 or TRBV6-3 and TRBJ1-2; 7 nucleotides agree with TRBD1. The length of the CDR3 is 17 residues. Germline V gene data show CDR1 as MNHEY and CDR2 as SVGEGT. The trim removed 0 bases at V and 8 bases at J, leaving 15 bases unmatched. CDR3 in amino acids: CASSYSARDSYILGYTF. The DNA of the CDR3 is TGTGCCAGCAGTTACTCGGCTCGGGACAGCTATATTCTGGGCTACACCTTC.

The J gene is TRBJ2-3, the V gene TRBV9, with 12 bases matching TRBD2. Germline CDR1 is SGDLS and CDR2 is YYNGEE. The CDR3 covers 18 residues. V trimming: 3 bases; J trimming: 0 bases; junction bases outside the gene matches: 8. In DNA, the CDR3 is TGTGCCAGCAGCGCCGGGACTAGCGGGCCTATTAGCACAGATACGCAGTATTTT. This sequence encodes CASSAGTSGPISTDTQYF.

This chain links TRBV4-3 with TRBJ1-4; 8 bases match TRBD1. The V gene's germline CDR1 is LGHNA and CDR2 YSLEER. V was clipped by 0 bases and J by 7 bases; unmatched bases: 7. This CDR3 has 16 residues. The CDR3 loop reads CASSQDSPGGAEKLFF. CDR3 coding DNA: TGCGCCAGCAGCCAAGATAGTCCAGGGGGCGCTGAAAAACTGTTTTTT.